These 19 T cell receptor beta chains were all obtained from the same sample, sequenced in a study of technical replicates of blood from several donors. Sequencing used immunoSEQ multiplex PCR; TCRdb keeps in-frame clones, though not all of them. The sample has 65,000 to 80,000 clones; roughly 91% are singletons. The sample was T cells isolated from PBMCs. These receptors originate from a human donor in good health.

The DNA for the CDR3 is TGTGCCAGCAGCTTTGGGTGGGCCGAGACCCAGTACTTC. Translated: CASSFGWAETQYF. The chain combines TRBV7-8 with TRBJ2-5; D unclear. The CDR3 sequence is 13 residues long. V was shortened by 3 bases and J by 5 bases, with 10 bases between the two germline ends. Germline V CDR1 and CDR2: SGHVS, FQNEAQ.

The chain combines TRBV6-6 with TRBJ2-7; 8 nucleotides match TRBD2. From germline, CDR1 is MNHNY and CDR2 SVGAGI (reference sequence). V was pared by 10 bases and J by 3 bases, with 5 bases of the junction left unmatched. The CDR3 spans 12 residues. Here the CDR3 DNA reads TGTGCCACGGGAGGGGACCTCTACGAGCAGTACTTC. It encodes CATGGDLYEQYF.

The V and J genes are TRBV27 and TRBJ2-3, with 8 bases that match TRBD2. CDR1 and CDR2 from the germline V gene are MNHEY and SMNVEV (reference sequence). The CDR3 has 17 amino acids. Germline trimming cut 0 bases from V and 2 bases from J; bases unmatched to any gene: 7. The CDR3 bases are TGTGCCAGCAGTTTATCCCGACTAGCGTCCCTCACAGATACGCAGTATTTT. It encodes CASSLSRLASLTDTQYF.

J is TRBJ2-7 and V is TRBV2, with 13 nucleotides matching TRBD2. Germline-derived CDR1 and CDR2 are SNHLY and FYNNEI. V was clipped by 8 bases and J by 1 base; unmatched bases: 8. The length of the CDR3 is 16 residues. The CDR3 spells CASLWRTSGGSYEQYF. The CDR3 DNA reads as TGTGCCAGCTTGTGGAGGACTAGCGGGGGTTCCTACGAGCAGTACTTC.

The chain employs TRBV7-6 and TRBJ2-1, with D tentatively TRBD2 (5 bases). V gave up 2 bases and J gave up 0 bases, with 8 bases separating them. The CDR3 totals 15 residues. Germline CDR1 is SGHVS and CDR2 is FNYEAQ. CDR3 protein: CASSLSGPSYNEQFF. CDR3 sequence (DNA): TGTGCCAGCAGCTTAAGCGGCCCCTCCTACAATGAGCAGTTCTTC. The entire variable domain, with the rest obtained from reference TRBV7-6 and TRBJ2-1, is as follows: GAGVSQSPRYKVTKRGQDVALRCDPISGHVSLYWYRQALGQGPEFLTYFNYEAQQDKSGLPNDRFSAERPEGSISTLTIQRTEQRDSAMYRCASSLSGPSYNEQFFGPGTRLTVL.

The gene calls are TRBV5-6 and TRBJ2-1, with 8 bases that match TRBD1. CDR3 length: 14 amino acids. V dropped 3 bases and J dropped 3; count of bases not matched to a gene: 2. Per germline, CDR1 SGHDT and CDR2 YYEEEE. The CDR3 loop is CASSYGTGYNEQFF. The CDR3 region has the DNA TGTGCCAGCAGCTACGGGACAGGCTACAATGAGCAGTTCTTC.

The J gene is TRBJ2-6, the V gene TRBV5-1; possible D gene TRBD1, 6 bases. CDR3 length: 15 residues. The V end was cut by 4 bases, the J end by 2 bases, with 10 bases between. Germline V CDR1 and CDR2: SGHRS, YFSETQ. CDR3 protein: CASSAQGAGANVLTF. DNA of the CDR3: TGCGCCAGCAGCGCACAGGGAGCTGGGGCCAACGTCCTGACTTTC.

The CDR3 is CASSPPGSGVDEQFF. CDR3 sequence (DNA): TGTGCCAGCAGCCCCCCGGGGAGCGGCGTGGATGAGCAGTTCTTC. The gene calls are TRBV7-9 and TRBJ2-1, with TRBD2 as a possible D gene (5 bases). This CDR3 region has 15 residues. The germline V gene encodes CDR1 SEHNR and CDR2 FQNEAQ (reference sequence). Trimming removed 5 bases at V and 8 bases at J, with 19 bases between.

Here the CDR3 reads CASSLVSGSYNEQFF. As DNA, the CDR3 is TGTGCCAGCAGCTTGGTCAGCGGGAGTTACAATGAGCAGTTCTTC. The chain uses TRBV5-4 and TRBJ2-1; 8 bases map to TRBD2. The V segment lost 0 bases and the J segment 4 bases; nucleotides outside the gene matches: 3. The germline CDR1 and CDR2 sequences are SGHNT and YYREEE (reference sequence). This CDR3 has 15 amino acids.

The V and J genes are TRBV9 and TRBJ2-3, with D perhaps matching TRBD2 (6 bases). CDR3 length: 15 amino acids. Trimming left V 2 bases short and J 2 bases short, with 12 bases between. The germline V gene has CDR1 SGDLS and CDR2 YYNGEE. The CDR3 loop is CASSVTGGFTDTQYF. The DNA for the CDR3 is TGTGCCAGCAGCGTGACTGGGGGGTTCACAGATACGCAGTATTTT. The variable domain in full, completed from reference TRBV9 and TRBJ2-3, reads DSGVTQTPKHLITATGQRVTLRCSPRSGDLSVYWYQQSLDQGLQFLIQYYNGEERAKGNILERFSAQQFPDLHSELNLSSLELGDSALYFCASSVTGGFTDTQYFGPGTRLTVL.

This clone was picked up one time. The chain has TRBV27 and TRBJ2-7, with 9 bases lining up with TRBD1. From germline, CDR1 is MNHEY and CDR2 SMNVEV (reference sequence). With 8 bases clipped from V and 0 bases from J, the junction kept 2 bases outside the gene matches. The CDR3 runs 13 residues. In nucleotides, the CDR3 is TGTGCCAGCCAGACAGGGGGCTCCTACGAGCAGTACTTC. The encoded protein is CASQTGGSYEQYF.

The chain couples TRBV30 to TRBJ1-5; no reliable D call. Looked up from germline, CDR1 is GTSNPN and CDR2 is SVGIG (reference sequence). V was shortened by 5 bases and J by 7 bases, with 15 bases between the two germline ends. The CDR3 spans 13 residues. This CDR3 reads CAWDDGPRQPQHF. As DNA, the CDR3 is TGTGCCTGGGATGATGGGCCCCGGCAGCCCCAGCATTTT.

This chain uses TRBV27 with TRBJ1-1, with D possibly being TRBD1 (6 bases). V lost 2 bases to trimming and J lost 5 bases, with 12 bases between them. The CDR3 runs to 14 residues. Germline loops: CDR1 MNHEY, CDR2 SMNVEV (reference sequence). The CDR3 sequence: CASSLTTGGTEAFF. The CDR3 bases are TGTGCCAGCAGTTTAACGACAGGCGGGACTGAAGCTTTCTTT.

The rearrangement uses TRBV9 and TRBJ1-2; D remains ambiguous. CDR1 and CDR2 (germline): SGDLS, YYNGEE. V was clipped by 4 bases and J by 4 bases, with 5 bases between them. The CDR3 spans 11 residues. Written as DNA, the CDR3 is TGTGCCAGCAGCTCTCCCTATGGCTACACCTTC. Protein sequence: CASSSPYGYTF.

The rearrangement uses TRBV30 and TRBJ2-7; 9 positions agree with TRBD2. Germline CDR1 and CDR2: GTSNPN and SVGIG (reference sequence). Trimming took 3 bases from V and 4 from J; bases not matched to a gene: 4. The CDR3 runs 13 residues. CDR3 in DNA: TGTGCCTGGAGGACTAGCGGAGCGTACGAGCAGTACTTC. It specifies CAWRTSGAYEQYF.

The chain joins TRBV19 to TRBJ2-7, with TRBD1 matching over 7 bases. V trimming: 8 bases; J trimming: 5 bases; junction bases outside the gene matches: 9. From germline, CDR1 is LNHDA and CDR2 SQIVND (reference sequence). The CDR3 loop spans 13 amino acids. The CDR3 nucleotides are TGTGCCAGTTTGGAACAGGGGAACAACGAGCAGTACTTC. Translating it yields CASLEQGNNEQYF. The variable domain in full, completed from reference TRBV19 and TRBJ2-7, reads DGGITQSPKYLFRKEGQNVTLSCEQNLNHDAMYWYRQDPGQGLRLIYYSQIVNDFQKGDIAEGYSVSREKKESFPLTVTSAQKNPTAFYLCASLEQGNNEQYFGPGTRLTVT.

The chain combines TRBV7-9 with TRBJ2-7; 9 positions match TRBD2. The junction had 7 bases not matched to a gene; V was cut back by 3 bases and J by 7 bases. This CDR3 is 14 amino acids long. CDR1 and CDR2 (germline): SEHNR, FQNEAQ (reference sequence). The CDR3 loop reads CASSLLAGQGEQYF. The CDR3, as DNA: TGTGCCAGCAGCTTGCTAGCGGGGCAGGGAGAGCAGTACTTC.

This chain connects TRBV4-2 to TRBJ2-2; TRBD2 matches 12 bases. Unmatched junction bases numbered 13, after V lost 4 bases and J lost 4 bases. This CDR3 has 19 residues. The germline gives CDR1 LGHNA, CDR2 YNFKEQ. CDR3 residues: CASSLNLLAGGPGTGELFF. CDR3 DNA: TGTGCCAGCAGCCTGAACCTTCTAGCGGGGGGGCCGGGCACCGGGGAGCTGTTTTTT.

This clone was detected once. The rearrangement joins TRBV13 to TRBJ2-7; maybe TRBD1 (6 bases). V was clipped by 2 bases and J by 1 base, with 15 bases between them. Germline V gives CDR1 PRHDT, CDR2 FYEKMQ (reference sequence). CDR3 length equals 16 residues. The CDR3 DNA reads TGTGCCAGCAGCTTAATCACCAGGGGCGGATCCTACGAGCAGTACTTC. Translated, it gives CASSLITRGGSYEQYF.